The 13 T cell receptor beta chains below come from one sample, sequenced in a study of CD8 T cells in Susac syndrome. Random hexamers served to reverse transcribe about 0.5 to 1 ug RNA. TCRdb re-called the immunoSEQ multiplex PCR reads with MiXCR, one entry per CDR3 protein. Of 120,000 to 150,000 distinct CDR3 sequences in the sample, approximately 94% are singletons; the top ten hold less than 0.085%. The sequenced material came from CD4+ T cells from PBMCs. The receptors here all came from a human donor with Susac syndrome.

The chain combines TRBV29-1 with TRBJ2-7, with D possibly being TRBD2 (7 bases). The germline V and J ends were trimmed by 4 bases and 4 bases, with 23 bases remaining between them. Germline V CDR1 and CDR2: SQVTM, ANQGSEA. This CDR3 has 16 amino acids. The CDR3 is CSVVGGGGSQKYEQYF. The CDR3 DNA reads as TGCAGCGTTGTTGGCGGGGGCGGGTCACAAAAATACGAGCAGTACTTC.

The chain couples TRBV6-5 to TRBJ2-7; a possible D gene is TRBD2 (6 bases). V was trimmed by 5 bases and J by 2 bases, leaving 16 bases between them. CDR3 length equals 15 residues. Germline CDR1 MNHEY, CDR2 SVGAGI. The CDR3 region has the DNA TGTGCCAGCAGTCCCTTGGGGGGATTAACCTACGAGCAGTACTTC. Its translation: CASSPLGGLTYEQYF.

V and J are TRBV5-1 and TRBJ2-7; no clear D. V lost 0 bases and J 4 bases, leaving 8 bases between the germline ends. The CDR3 sequence is 13 residues long. Per germline, CDR1 SGHRS and CDR2 YFSETQ. CDR3 DNA: TGCGCCAGCAGCTTGGGCAAGAATTACGAGCAGTACTTC. It yields the protein CASSLGKNYEQYF. The complete variable domain, with remaining parts taken from reference TRBV5-1 and TRBJ2-7, reads KAGVTQTPRYLIKTRGQQVTLSCSPISGHRSVSWYQQTPGQGLQFLFEYFSETQRNKGNFPGRFSGRQFSNSRSEMNVSTLELGDSALYLCASSLGKNYEQYFGPGTRLTVT.

The chain has TRBV28 and TRBJ1-2; TRBD1 might be the D (6 bases). CDR1 is MDHEN, CDR2 SYDVKM, per germline. Deletions cut 7 bases from V and 6 bases from J, with 15 bases between. The CDR3 spans 13 residues. The CDR3 here is CASTRTGPHGYTF. In nucleotides, the CDR3 is TGTGCCAGCACCCGTACAGGGCCCCATGGCTACACCTTC.

The rearrangement joins TRBV20-1 to TRBJ2-3; no clear D. CDR1 and CDR2 (germline): DFQATT, SNEGSKA (reference sequence). The germline V and J ends were trimmed by 5 bases and 2 bases, with 14 bases remaining between them. The CDR3 is 14 amino acids. CDR3 nucleotides: TGCAGTGCTCCCTTCGGCGGTACCACAGATACGCAGTATTTT. Amino acid sequence: CSAPFGGTTDTQYF.

The chain couples TRBV11-2 to TRBJ2-3; perhaps D is TRBD1 or TRBD2 (5 bases each). Germline V gene data show CDR1 as SGHAT and CDR2 as FQNNGV. V was clipped by 5 bases and J by 6 bases, with 12 bases between them. CDR3 length: 13 amino acids. This chain's CDR3 is CASSPRGRDTQYF. The CDR3 DNA reads as TGTGCCAGCAGCCCACGGGGACGGGATACGCAGTATTTT.

The chain joins TRBV18 to TRBJ1-6; D gene ambiguous. Trimming cost V 6 bases and J 8 bases, with 11 bases left between them. CDR1 is KGHSH and CDR2 is LQKENI in the germline V gene. The CDR3 contains 13 residues. CDR3 residues: CASSLDTDSPLHF. DNA for the CDR3: TGTGCCAGCTCGCTTGACACTGATTCACCCCTCCACTTT.

This chain joins TRBV2 and TRBJ2-1; TRBD2 agrees at 9 bases. The CDR3 has 15 amino acids. CDR1 and CDR2 from the germline V gene are SNHLY and FYNNEI. Losses at the gene ends were 3 bases for V and 5 bases for J; bases not matched to a gene: 5. The CDR3 DNA is TGTGCCAGCAGTGACAAACTAGCGGGTAACAATGAGCAGTTCTTC. This encodes CASSDKLAGNNEQFF.

The V call is TRBV5-1, the J call TRBJ2-3, with 8 bases identical to TRBD1. The CDR3 is made up of 14 amino acids. The V gene end was trimmed by 3 bases and the J gene end by 6 bases; junction bases not matched to a gene: 6. In germline, CDR1 is SGHRS, CDR2 YFSETQ. This CDR3 is CASSSDRAGDTQYF. CDR3 nucleotide sequence: TGCGCCAGCAGCTCGGACAGGGCAGGGGATACGCAGTATTTT.

The chain uses TRBV9 and TRBJ2-1; perhaps TRBD2 as D (6 bases). CDR3 length: 12 residues. V lost 6 bases to trimming and J lost 5 bases, with 9 bases between them. The germline V gene encodes CDR1 SGDLS and CDR2 YYNGEE. The CDR3: CASNRGNNEQFF. CDR3 in DNA: TGTGCCAGCAACCGGGGGAACAATGAGCAGTTCTTC.

The chain carries TRBV20-1 and TRBJ2-5; tentative D call: TRBD2 (6 bases). CDR3 length: 14 residues. Trimming pared 6 bases from V and 4 bases from J, leaving 18 bases between. Per the germline V gene, CDR1 is DFQATT and CDR2 is SNEGSKA (reference sequence). CDR3 nucleotides: TGCAGTGCCCTACTCCCGGGAGCTCTAGAGACCCAGTACTTC. This encodes CSALLPGALETQYF.

The V and J genes are TRBV2 and TRBJ2-6, with 10 bases matching TRBD1. Germline V CDR1 and CDR2: SNHLY, FYNNEI. This CDR3 region has 18 residues. J was trimmed by 0 bases and V by 6 bases; bases with no gene match: 8. The DNA for the CDR3 is TGTGCCAGCAGGGGACAGGGGAACTTCCTCTCTGGGGCCAACGTCCTGACTTTC. The encoded protein is CASRGQGNFLSGANVLTF.

V usage is TRBV3-1 and J usage is TRBJ1-2; 9 bases are shared with TRBD1. Germline V gives CDR1 LGHDT, CDR2 YNNKEL (reference sequence). V trimming: 4 bases; J trimming: 8 bases; junction bases outside the gene matches: 8. CDR3 length equals 14 residues. The CDR3 loop reads CASSPRDRVGGYTF. The CDR3 DNA reads as TGTGCCAGCAGCCCACGGGACAGGGTAGGGGGCTACACCTTC.